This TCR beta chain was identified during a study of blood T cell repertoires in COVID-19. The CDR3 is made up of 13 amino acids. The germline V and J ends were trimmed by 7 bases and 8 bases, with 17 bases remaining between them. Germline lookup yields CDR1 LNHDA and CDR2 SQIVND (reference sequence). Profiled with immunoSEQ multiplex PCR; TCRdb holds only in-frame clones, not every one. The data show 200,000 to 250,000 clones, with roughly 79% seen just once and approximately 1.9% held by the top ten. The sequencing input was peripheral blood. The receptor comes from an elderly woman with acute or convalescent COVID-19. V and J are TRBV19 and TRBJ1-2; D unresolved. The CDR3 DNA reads TGTGCCAGTACCGAGGAGAGACCTAGGGGCTACACCTTC. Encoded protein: CASTEERPRGYTF. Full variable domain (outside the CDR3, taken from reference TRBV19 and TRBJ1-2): DGGITQSPKYLFRKEGQNVTLSCEQNLNHDAMYWYRQDPGQGLRLIYYSQIVNDFQKGDIAEGYSVSREKKESFPLTVTSAQKNPTAFYLCASTEERPRGYTFGSGTRLTVV.